Listed here are 14 T cell receptor beta chains from one sample, sequenced in a study of PD-L1 blockade in urothelial cancer. Specified time point: pretreatment peripheral blood. TCRdb's copy holds only in-frame clones and misses some; the assay was immunoSEQ multiplex PCR. The sample includes about 49,000 clones, less than 85% of them seen just once. The sample consisted of PBMCs, taken around atezolizumab (anti-PD-L1) treatment. These receptors came from a man between 70 and 80 years old with urothelial cancer.

The chain links TRBV5-4 to TRBJ2-7, with TRBD2 identical over 7 bases. The CDR3 sequence is 15 residues long. CDR1 is SGHNT and CDR2 is YYREEE in the germline V gene (reference sequence). The J segment lost 5 bases and the V segment lost 0 bases, leaving 8 bases of the junction unmatched. The CDR3 DNA sequence: TGTGCCAGCAGCTTGGTAGGACTAGAGCAAGACGAGCAGTACTTC. The encoded protein is CASSLVGLEQDEQYF.

V is TRBV9 and J is TRBJ2-7; TRBD1 might be the D (5 bases). V dropped 4 bases and J dropped 2 bases, with 16 bases sitting between them. The CDR3 consists of 15 residues. Germline CDR1 is SGDLS and CDR2 is YYNGEE. This CDR3 is CASSPSEGATYEQYF. The CDR3 DNA reads as TGTGCCAGCAGCCCTAGTGAAGGGGCTACCTACGAGCAGTACTTC.

The chain links TRBV10-3 to TRBJ2-7; the D gene is possibly TRBD2 (5 bases). The CDR3 runs 14 residues. The V gene lost 0 bases and the J gene lost 2 bases, with 8 bases spanning the gap. Looked up from germline, CDR1 is ENHRY and CDR2 is SYGVKD. CDR3 nucleotides: TGTGCCATCAGTGAGTCGACCGGGACCTACGAGCAGTACTTC. Protein sequence: CAISESTGTYEQYF.

This clone was detected once. J is TRBJ2-3 and V is TRBV7-6; possibly TRBD1 for D (6 bases). V was pared by 1 base and J by 2 bases, with 10 bases between. The CDR3 extends over 15 amino acids. Germline V gives CDR1 SGHVS, CDR2 FNYEAQ. The CDR3 sequence is CASSLVAGVTDTQYF. The CDR3 region has the DNA TGTGCCAGCAGCTTAGTGGCAGGGGTCACAGATACGCAGTATTTT.

This clone showed up just a few times. This chain links TRBV4-2 with TRBJ2-5, with D hard to call. V was shortened by 2 bases and J by 5 bases, with 9 bases between the two germline ends. Germline CDR1 LGHNA, CDR2 YNFKEQ. The CDR3 totals 13 residues. In nucleotides, the CDR3 is TGTGCCAGCAGCCAATACTCTTATGAGACCCAGTACTTC. Protein product: CASSQYSYETQYF.

The genes are TRBV28 and TRBJ1-3; no clear D. CDR3 size: 15 residues. CDR1 and CDR2 (germline): MDHEN, SYDVKM. CDR3 region: CGSGPPRSSGNTIYF. DNA for the CDR3: TGTGGTAGCGGCCCTCCCCGGAGCTCTGGAAACACCATATATTTT. Drawing the rest from reference TRBV28 and TRBJ1-3, the complete variable domain is DVKVTQSSRYLVKRTGEKVFLECVQDMDHENMFWYRQDPGLGLRLIYFSYDVKMKEKGDIPEGYSVSREKKERFSLILESASTNQTSMYLCGSGPPRSSGNTIYFGEGSWLTVV.

The chain carries TRBV20-1 and TRBJ2-7; no firm D call. The CDR3 extends over 11 amino acids. V gave up 6 bases and J gave up 4 bases, with 10 bases separating them. Germline V gene lookup returns CDR1 DFQATT and CDR2 SNEGSKA (reference sequence). CDR3 amino acids: CSAADSYEQYF. DNA for the CDR3: TGCAGTGCGGCGGATTCATACGAGCAGTACTTC.

The chain links TRBV29-1 to TRBJ2-5; possible D gene TRBD1, 5 bases. The CDR3 runs to 12 residues. The germline V and J ends were trimmed by 6 bases and 1 base, with 9 bases remaining between them. Germline lookup yields CDR1 SQVTM and CDR2 ANQGSEA. The CDR3 spells CSVGEFQETQYF. The CDR3 coding sequence is TGCAGCGTAGGGGAATTCCAAGAGACCCAGTACTTC.

This rearrangement joins TRBV9 to TRBJ2-3; D might be TRBD2 (10 bases). Trimming cost V 0 bases and J 4 bases, with 30 bases left between them. The CDR3 has 21 residues. Germline V gives CDR1 SGDLS, CDR2 YYNGEE. The CDR3 DNA reads as TGTGCCAGCAGCGTAGCAGGAGGGGGACAGGGTCTAGCGGGAGTGGCAGATACGCAGTATTTT. Its translation is CASSVAGGGQGLAGVADTQYF.

This rearrangement joins TRBV4-2 to TRBJ1-1; 8 bases line up with TRBD1. The V segment lost 0 bases and the J segment 0 bases; nucleotides outside the gene matches: 3. This CDR3 has 16 residues. Germline lookup yields CDR1 LGHNA and CDR2 YNFKEQ. The CDR3 sequence is CASSQDQGAVNTEAFF. The CDR3 nucleotides are TGTGCCAGCAGCCAAGATCAGGGGGCGGTGAACACTGAAGCTTTCTTT.

The rearrangement joins TRBV19 to TRBJ2-7; the match to TRBD1 covers 12 bases. The V gene end was trimmed by 1 base and the J gene end by 7 bases; junction bases not matched to a gene: 8. The length of the CDR3 is 16 residues. Germline V gene lookup returns CDR1 LNHDA and CDR2 SQIVND (reference sequence). The CDR3 loop reads CASSIVAGTGGREQYF. The CDR3 DNA is TGTGCCAGTAGTATAGTTGCCGGGACAGGGGGCCGAGAGCAGTACTTC. Looking up the rest from reference TRBV19 and TRBJ2-7 gives the full variable domain: DGGITQSPKYLFRKEGQNVTLSCEQNLNHDAMYWYRQDPGQGLRLIYYSQIVNDFQKGDIAEGYSVSREKKESFPLTVTSAQKNPTAFYLCASSIVAGTGGREQYFGPGTRLTVT.

The chain uses TRBV18 and TRBJ1-5; maybe TRBD1 (5 bases). Germline CDR1 is KGHSH and CDR2 is LQKENI. This CDR3 is 14 amino acids long. Trimming pared 5 bases from V and 2 bases from J, leaving 10 bases between. CDR3 nucleotide sequence: TGTGCCAGCTCAGAGGGACTTGGCAATCAGCCCCAGCATTTT. Its translation is CASSEGLGNQPQHF.

This rearrangement joins TRBV28 to TRBJ1-2; 7 bases line up with TRBD1. CDR1 is MDHEN and CDR2 is SYDVKM in the germline V gene. Losses at the gene ends were 5 bases for V and 0 bases for J; bases not matched to a gene: 12. There are 17 residues in the CDR3. For the CDR3, the DNA is TGTGCCAGCAGTCCACTATTACAGGGGACCACTAACTATGGCTACACCTTC. Encoded protein: CASSPLLQGTTNYGYTF.

The rearrangement uses TRBV5-1 and TRBJ1-1; a possible D gene is TRBD1 (5 bases). Trimming removed 3 bases at V and 7 bases at J, with 16 bases between. The CDR3 contains 14 residues. Germline V lookup: CDR1 SGHRS, CDR2 YFSETQ. CDR3: CASSSTAGGVEAFF. In DNA, the CDR3 is TGCGCCAGCAGCTCTACGGCTGGGGGGGTTGAAGCTTTCTTT.